The T cell receptor beta chain under discussion was sequenced for a study of blood T cell repertoires in COVID-19. Study context: Both acute and convalescent COVID-19 samples were obtained from the United States, Italy and Spain. Sample material is recorded as cDNA or gDNA derived from T cells, B-cell-depleted T cells, or PBMCs.

Authors' processing steps: Reference gene primer amplification yielded estimated nucleated cell counts. TCRdb's copy holds only in-frame clones and misses some; the assay was immunoSEQ multiplex PCR. The V and J calls and the clone size are those of that table, but D and trimming were determined from the DNA. This table has fewer than 250,000 clones, around 80% appearing once. Per germline, CDR1 MNHNY and CDR2 SVGAGI (reference sequence). V trimming: 5 bases; J trimming: 3 bases; junction bases outside the gene matches: 6. The CDR3 length is 14 residues. The clonotype comes from a man between 25 and 39 years old with active or convalescent COVID-19. The gene calls are TRBV6-6 and TRBJ2-5; 7 bases agree with TRBD1. The sample taken for sequencing was peripheral blood. CDR3 residues: CASSGSGTEETQYF. In DNA form, the CDR3 reads TGTGCCAGCAGTGGGTCCGGGACAGAAGAGACCCAGTACTTC.